The 4 T cell receptor beta chains below were found in one sample sequenced in a study of blood T cell repertoires in COVID-19. Generated by immunoSEQ multiplex PCR, the TCRdb table keeps only in-frame clones and is missing some. The sample holds fewer than 500,000 clones, roughly 90% seen once. The material sequenced was peripheral blood. The receptor source for this set is a man in his late teens or twenties with COVID-19, enrolled during active disease.

The sample holds a few counts of this clone. The V gene is TRBV5-1, the J gene TRBJ1-2; 7 bases map to TRBD1. Germline V gene lookup returns CDR1 SGHRS and CDR2 YFSETQ. The CDR3 runs 13 residues. Losses at the gene ends were 0 bases for V and 4 bases for J; bases not matched to a gene: 0. Here the CDR3 DNA reads TGCGCCAGCAGCTTGGACAGGGGCTATGGCTACACCTTC. It yields the protein CASSLDRGYGYTF.

This chain connects TRBV9 to TRBJ1-2, with TRBD1 matching over 8 bases. With V trimmed by 4 bases and J by 4 bases, 9 bases remained unmatched. Germline V CDR1 and CDR2: SGDLS, YYNGEE. CDR3 size: 15 residues. The CDR3 nucleotides read TGTGCCAGCAGCCCGAGGACAGGGACACTCTATGGCTACACCTTC. Translation: CASSPRTGTLYGYTF.

The CDR3 nucleotides are TGTGCCAGCAGCGACGGGACAGGGGACTCACCCCTCCACTTT. This codes for CASSDGTGDSPLHF. The chain joins TRBV9 to TRBJ1-6, with TRBD1 matching over 10 bases. The CDR3 totals 14 residues. Trimming removed 3 bases from V and 10 bases from J; junction bases left unmatched: 4. Germline CDR1 is SGDLS and CDR2 is YYNGEE.

A few counts support this clone. This specimen includes other DNA sequences encoding the same CDR3. V and J are TRBV5-5 and TRBJ2-1; TRBD1 matches 8 bases. There are 15 residues in the CDR3. J lost 1 base, V lost 4 bases, and 4 bases had no gene match. Germline V CDR1 and CDR2: SGHKS, YYEKEE (reference sequence). CDR3 bases: TGTGCCAGCAGCCTCGGACAGGGTTCCTACAATGAGCAGTTCTTC. Translation: CASSLGQGSYNEQFF.